Described below is a single T cell receptor (beta chain) sequence and its context. Its antigen is unidentified. The CDR3 is 14 residues long. After removal of 6 bases from V and 4 bases from J, the junction contained 4 bases not matched to a gene. Per the germline V gene, CDR1 is MNHEY and CDR2 is SVGAGI. Data came from immunoSEQ multiplex PCR; TCRdb stores just in-frame clones and leaves some out. Here the sample spans fewer than 55,000 clones, 85% to 90% being singletons. This entry belongs to a study of OX40 agonist ivuxolimab in advanced cancers. About the study: Patients were treated with intravenous ivuxolimab, dosed at 0.01 to 10 mg/kg and infused every 2 weeks. Aged about 20 to 80 with a mean of roughly 65 years, they were around 85% male. Study-wide results and limits: Clonal expansion was seen in CD4+ and CD8+ blood T cells by week 6 at 0.1 to 3.0 mg/kg. Expanded clones were, on average, more numerous in CD8+ T cells than in CD4+.

The V gene is TRBV6-5, the J gene TRBJ1-2; 11 bases line up with TRBD1. Sample: CD4+ or CD8+ T cells sorted from blood, taken in a trial of the OX40 agonist ivuxolimab. The sequence came from an adult with an advanced solid tumor such as melanoma, head and neck, liver or kidney cancer. DNA of the CDR3: TGTGCCAGCAGCCGGGGGACAGGGGGCTATGGCTACACCTTC. It codes for CASSRGTGGYGYTF.